This passage covers 13 T cell receptor beta chains from one sample sequenced in a study of blood T cell repertoires in COVID-19. Clones were sequenced by immunoSEQ multiplex PCR, and TCRdb holds only the in-frame ones, with some missing. The sample includes a few hundred thousand clones, nearly 90% of them seen just once. Sequenced sample: PBMCs or T cells enriched from blood (not recorded which). The receptor set was obtained from a woman between 18 and 29 years old who had been exposed to COVID-19.

The chain combines TRBV28 with TRBJ1-1; no clear D. Trimming pared 2 bases from V and 1 base from J, leaving 8 bases between. Germline V gene data show CDR1 as MDHEN and CDR2 as SYDVKM. The CDR3 covers 14 residues. CDR3 DNA: TGTGCCAGCAGTTTAGGGCTTTGGAACACTGAAGCTTTCTTT. Protein: CASSLGLWNTEAFF.

The chain employs TRBV27 and TRBJ2-7, with unresolved D. Germline V gives CDR1 MNHEY, CDR2 SMNVEV (reference sequence). The CDR3 runs to 13 residues. V gave up 8 bases and J gave up 0 bases, with 11 bases separating them. CDR3 region: CASLSSSSYEQYF. The CDR3 coding sequence is TGTGCCAGCTTATCTTCCAGCTCCTACGAGCAGTACTTC.

The V and J genes are TRBV18 and TRBJ2-3; D is unclear. Germline V gives CDR1 KGHSH, CDR2 LQKENI. This CDR3 has 15 amino acids. V was clipped by 8 bases and J by 2 bases, with 17 bases between them. CDR3 nucleotide sequence: TGTGCCAGCCGCAAGAGGTTTACCGACACAGATACGCAGTATTTT. This encodes CASRKRFTDTDTQYF.

The genes are TRBV5-4 and TRBJ2-7, with D possibly matching TRBD1 (5 bases). The V and J ends lost 0 bases and 5 bases respectively, with 15 bases between them. The CDR3 runs to 15 residues. Germline V gene data show CDR1 as SGHNT and CDR2 as YYREEE (reference sequence). The CDR3 bases are TGTGCCAGCAGCTTGGATTTAGGCAGGGCGAACGAGCAGTACTTC. It encodes CASSLDLGRANEQYF. The full variable domain, completed using reference TRBV5-4 and TRBJ2-7, is ETGVTQSPTHLIKTRGQQVTLRCSSQSGHNTVSWYQQALGQGPQFIFQYYREEENGRGNFPPRFSGLQFPNYSSELNVNALELDDSALYLCASSLDLGRANEQYFGPGTRLTVT.

CDR3 loop: CASSLRPGVTNEKLFF. For the CDR3, the DNA is TGTGCCAGCAGCTTACGCCCCGGGGTTACTAATGAAAAACTGTTTTTT. This chain connects TRBV7-8 to TRBJ1-4; D unclear. This CDR3 spans 16 amino acids. V lost 2 bases and J 2 bases, leaving 12 bases between the germline ends. Germline V lookup: CDR1 SGHVS, CDR2 FQNEAQ.

The rearrangement joins TRBV19 to TRBJ2-2, with D perhaps TRBD1 (5 bases). Germline V CDR1 and CDR2: LNHDA, SQIVND (reference sequence). The CDR3 runs to 14 residues. The V gene lost 5 bases and the J gene lost 2 bases, with 9 bases spanning the gap. Here the CDR3 DNA reads TGTGCCAGTAGTTGGGGCGGTAACACCGGGGAGCTGTTTTTT. Encoded protein: CASSWGGNTGELFF.

The rearrangement links TRBV27 to TRBJ1-2, with 7 nucleotides matching TRBD1. The CDR3 has 14 residues. The J segment lost 8 bases and the V segment lost 5 bases, leaving 11 bases of the junction unmatched. Per germline, CDR1 MNHEY and CDR2 SMNVEV (reference sequence). CDR3 nucleotides: TGTGCCAGCAGTGGAAGACAGGGAACGCTCGGCTACACCTTC. As protein: CASSGRQGTLGYTF.

About this clone: At one end the junction does not follow the germline gene, possibly because of a read error. The chain links TRBV7-2 to TRBJ1-6; 10 bases match TRBD1. Germline CDR1 reads SGHTA; CDR2 reads FQGNSA. CDR3 length equals 15 residues. CDR3 loop: CASSSSRDRGSTLHF. CDR3 bases: TGTGCCAGCAGCTCGTCCCGGGACAGGGGTTCAACCCTCCACTTT. Combining the CDR3 with reference TRBV7-2 and TRBJ1-6 gives the whole variable domain GAGVSQSPSNKVTEKGKDVELRCDPISGHTALYWYRQSLGQGLEFLIYFQGNSAPDKSGLPSDRFSAERTGGSVSTLTIQRTQQEDSAVYLCASSSSRDRGSTLHFGNGTRLTVT.

The V gene is TRBV5-6, the J gene TRBJ2-7, with D possibly being TRBD1 (6 bases). Trimming left V 4 bases short and J 3 bases short, with 17 bases between. Germline CDR1 reads SGHDT; CDR2 reads YYEEEE. The length of the CDR3 is 15 residues. The CDR3 nucleotides read TGTGCCAGCAGCCCCAAAAACCGGGACATCTACGAGCAGTACTTC. It yields the protein CASSPKNRDIYEQYF.

The CDR3 loop reads CASSLGTGGFYEQYF. DNA for the CDR3: TGTGCCAGCAGTCTAGGGACAGGGGGGTTCTACGAGCAGTACTTC. The chain carries TRBV28 and TRBJ2-7, with TRBD1 identical over 11 bases. Trimming at V came to 5 bases and at J to 3 bases, leaving 6 bases not matched to a gene. Germline CDR1 MDHEN, CDR2 SYDVKM. The CDR3 has 15 amino acids.

This clone showed up just a few times. The V call is TRBV5-1, the J call TRBJ2-2, with D possibly being TRBD1 (6 bases). CDR3 length: 14 amino acids. Germline V gene data show CDR1 as SGHRS and CDR2 as YFSETQ. V lost 4 bases to trimming and J lost 4 bases, with 11 bases between them. The CDR3, as DNA: TGCGCCAGCAGCGATTGGGGGCGCACCGGGGAGCTGTTTTTT. Translated: CASSDWGRTGELFF.

V and J are TRBV20-1 and TRBJ2-5; 9 positions match TRBD1. With 3 bases clipped from V and 2 bases from J, the junction kept 7 bases outside the gene matches. Germline CDR1 and CDR2: DFQATT and SNEGSKA (reference sequence). The CDR3 spans 15 residues. The CDR3 coding sequence is TGCAGTGCTAGTCGGTGGACAGGGGAACAAGAGACCCAGTACTTC. It translates to CSASRWTGEQETQYF.

The chain has TRBV12-3 or TRBV12-4 and TRBJ2-1, with 7 bases lining up with TRBD2. V was clipped by 3 bases and J by 9 bases; unmatched bases: 5. This CDR3 spans 13 amino acids. CDR3 amino acids: CASSLGGKGEQFF. CDR3 sequence (DNA): TGTGCCAGCAGTTTGGGGGGGAAGGGTGAGCAGTTCTTC.